These 29 T cell receptor beta chains were all obtained from the same sample, sequenced in a study of regulatory T cells in long-lasting Graves disease. Relying on iRepertoire HTBI primers and Arm-PCR of CDR3 regions, the team built TCR beta libraries. Via MiXCR, TCRdb re-called the multiplex PCR reads, giving one row per CDR3 protein. The profile shows 400,000 to 600,000 distinct CDR3 sequences, roughly 21% of them singletons. Time point here: persistent/refractory GD, antithyroid drugs over 5 years with positive TRAb. TCR sequences were obtained from RNA taken from PBMCs. The sample in question was peripheral blood mononuclear cells (PBMCs), obtained when the disease was refractory, from a patient treated with antithyroid drugs. All receptors come from a female donor with Graves disease.

The sample holds many counts of this clonotype. The rearrangement links TRBV12-3 or TRBV12-4 to TRBJ2-5; D may be TRBD1 (5 bases). This CDR3 has 13 residues. The V end lost 5 bases, the J end lost 2 bases, and 9 bases lay between the germline ends. Here the CDR3 reads CASSLQGQETQYF. In DNA, the CDR3 is TGTGCCAGCAGTCTTCAGGGACAAGAGACCCAGTACTTC.

This clonotype showed up many times. This chain joins TRBV19 and TRBJ1-1; D gene ambiguous. The CDR3 has 13 residues. V lost 3 bases and J 4 bases, leaving 9 bases between the germline ends. CDR1 and CDR2 (germline): LNHDA, SQIVND (reference sequence). CDR3: CASSMAVGTEAFF. The CDR3 DNA sequence: TGTGCCAGTAGTATGGCTGTAGGCACTGAAGCTTTCTTT.

In its sample, this clonotype was seen a few times. The chain carries TRBV7-3 and TRBJ1-6; D may be TRBD1 (5 bases). Looked up from germline, CDR1 is SGHTA and CDR2 is FQGTGA. The CDR3 covers 13 residues. V lost 4 bases, J lost 7 bases, and 8 bases lay in between. The chain's CDR3 is CASSWGGNSPLHF. For the CDR3, the DNA is TGTGCCAGCAGCTGGGGGGGGAATTCACCCCTCCACTTT.

This clonotype was seen once. This may be a read error: a much more frequent sequence differs by one nucleotide. The rearrangement uses TRBV6-2 or TRBV6-3 and TRBJ2-7, with 12 nucleotides matching TRBD2. CDR1 is MNHEY, CDR2 SVGEGT, per germline. The CDR3 covers 19 residues. CDR3 protein: CASGYSTYLAGGHSYEQYF. The DNA of the CDR3 is TGTGCCAGCGGTTACAGTACGTACCTAGCGGGAGGGCATTCCTACGAGCAGTACTTC.

This clonotype was detected ten times or more. The chain combines TRBV28 with TRBJ1-5; no clear D gene. Germline V CDR1 and CDR2: MDHEN, SYDVKM. V was shortened by 2 bases and J by 2 bases, with 7 bases between the two germline ends. This CDR3 spans 14 amino acids. The CDR3 DNA is TGTGCCAGCAGTTTACATCCTCGCAATCAGCCCCAGCATTTT. Encoded protein: CASSLHPRNQPQHF.

The chain couples TRBV7-6 to TRBJ1-4; D not certain. V was pared by 6 bases and J by 6 bases, with 8 bases between. The CDR3 is made up of 12 amino acids. CDR1 and CDR2 (germline): SGHVS, FNYEAQ. CDR3 sequence: CASRGWDEKLFF. In nucleotides, the CDR3 is TGTGCCAGCAGGGGGTGGGATGAAAAACTGTTTTTT.

This clonotype was seen only a few times. J is TRBJ2-5 and V is TRBV30, with TRBD1 matching 7 bases. The V segment lost 2 bases and the J segment 1 base; nucleotides outside the gene matches: 4. The CDR3 has 14 amino acids. Looked up from germline, CDR1 is GTSNPN and CDR2 is SVGIG (reference sequence). The CDR3 here is CAWSLGTVQETQYF. CDR3 nucleotides: TGTGCCTGGAGTCTCGGGACAGTCCAAGAGACCCAGTACTTC.

Many counts were recorded for this clonotype. V is TRBV5-1 and J is TRBJ1-1; TRBD1 is a possible D gene (6 bases). The CDR3 has 15 amino acids. Germline V gene data show CDR1 as SGHRS and CDR2 as YFSETQ. Trimming took 1 base from V and 0 from J, leaving 10 bases between them. CDR3 coding DNA: TGCGCCAGCAGCTTGTACAGGGACATGAACACTGAAGCTTTCTTT. Amino acid sequence: CASSLYRDMNTEAFF. Using reference TRBV5-1 and TRBJ1-1 for the parts outside the CDR3, the full variable domain is KAGVTQTPRYLIKTRGQQVTLSCSPISGHRSVSWYQQTPGQGLQFLFEYFSETQRNKGNFPGRFSGRQFSNSRSEMNVSTLELGDSALYLCASSLYRDMNTEAFFGQGTRLTVV.

This clonotype was detected ten times or more. V and J are TRBV28 and TRBJ1-1; 8 bases are a match to TRBD1. CDR3 size: 14 residues. The germline V gene has CDR1 MDHEN and CDR2 SYDVKM. The trim removed 6 bases at V and 6 bases at J, leaving 9 bases unmatched. The CDR3 DNA reads TGTGCCAGCAGCTGGACAGGGTATTGGGCTGAAGCTTTCTTT. Translation: CASSWTGYWAEAFF.

This clonotype was counted a few times. CDR3 protein: CAISDVRSSSDTQYF. CDR3 nucleotide sequence: TGTGCCATCAGTGATGTGAGATCGTCCTCAGATACGCAGTATTTT. The chain is built from TRBV10-3 and TRBJ2-3; D remains ambiguous. Germline V CDR1 and CDR2: ENHRY, SYGVKD. V lost 3 bases to trimming and J lost 4 bases, with 14 bases between them. The CDR3 spans 15 residues.

Of note for this clonotype: One base away lies a much larger clone, so this may be a sequencing read error. This rearrangement joins TRBV25-1 to TRBJ1-1, with D possibly TRBD1 on 6 matching bases. The CDR3 contains 14 residues. In germline, CDR1 is MGHDK, CDR2 SYGVNS. The ends were cut back, 1 base at V and 6 bases at J, with 12 bases in the middle. The CDR3 nucleotides read TGTGCCAGCAGTGAATCAGGACAGCGAGCTGAAGCTTTCTTT. Translated, it gives CASSESGQRAEAFF. The entire variable domain, with the rest obtained from reference TRBV25-1 and TRBJ1-1, is as follows: EADIYQTPRYLVIGTGKKITLECSQTMGHDKMYWYQQDPGMELHLIHYSYGVNSTEKGDLSSESTVSRIRTEHFPLTLESARPSHTSQYLCASSESGQRAEAFFGQGTRLTVV.

This clonotype was observed a handful of times. The rearrangement links TRBV11-2 to TRBJ2-3, with 7 bases aligning to TRBD1. The germline gives CDR1 SGHAT, CDR2 FQNNGV. The CDR3 is 16 amino acids. V lost 0 bases and J lost 5; bases outside the gene matches: 8. The CDR3 DNA sequence: TGTGCCAGCAGCTTAGATGAGGGGGCGGCGGGAGATACGCAGTATTTT. The encoded protein is CASSLDEGAAGDTQYF.

The sample holds a few counts of this clonotype. The chain uses TRBV12-3 or TRBV12-4 and TRBJ1-5, with D possibly being TRBD1 (6 bases). V lost 0 bases to trimming and J lost 7 bases, with 16 bases between them. The CDR3 is 16 residues long. The CDR3 DNA is TGTGCCAGCAGTTTAGCGGGGGCGAGGGCCGGGCAGCCCCAGCATTTT. Its protein is CASSLAGARAGQPQHF.

Many counts were recorded for this clonotype. The chain links TRBV28 to TRBJ1-2; D not certain. The CDR3 covers 12 residues. V lost 11 bases and J lost 0, with 10 bases in between. Germline CDR1 is MDHEN and CDR2 is SYDVKM. The CDR3: CAVGSSNYGYTF. DNA of the CDR3: TGTGCCGTGGGGTCCTCTAACTATGGCTACACCTTC.

A note on this clonotype: A much bigger clone sits one base away, suggesting this may be a read error. The gene calls are TRBV29-1 and TRBJ1-2; TRBD1 aligns across 7 bases. Germline CDR1 SQVTM, CDR2 ANQGSEA. This CDR3 spans 13 amino acids. The ends lost 6 bases at V and 8 bases at J; junction bases unmatched: 12. CDR3 in DNA: TGCAGCGTCGCAGGGGGAGACGATGAAGGCTACACCTTC. Residues: CSVAGGDDEGYTF.

This clonotype was seen ten or more times. The V call is TRBV28, the J call TRBJ2-7, with D unresolved. Germline V gene data show CDR1 as MDHEN and CDR2 as SYDVKM. V lost 5 bases and J lost 2, with 7 bases in between. The CDR3 is 12 amino acids. The CDR3 loop reads CASSPLAYEQYF. CDR3 in DNA: TGTGCCAGCAGTCCTTTAGCCTACGAGCAGTACTTC. The full variable domain, its missing parts supplied by reference TRBV28 and TRBJ2-7, is DVKVTQSSRYLVKRTGEKVFLECVQDMDHENMFWYRQDPGLGLRLIYFSYDVKMKEKGDIPEGYSVSREKKERFSLILESASTNQTSMYLCASSPLAYEQYFGPGTRLTVT.

Regarding this clonotype: A much larger clone lies a single base off, so this may be a read error. J is TRBJ1-6 and V is TRBV7-9; D gene ambiguous. The CDR3 has 13 residues. V lost 4 bases and J 9 bases, leaving 10 bases between the germline ends. In germline, CDR1 is SEHNR, CDR2 FQNEAQ (reference sequence). CDR3 coding DNA: TGTGCCAGCAGCTCGGGCAGTGCTTCACCCCTCCACTTT. It yields the protein CASSSGSASPLHF.

Many counts were recorded for this clonotype. The genes are TRBV28 and TRBJ1-1; 7 positions match TRBD1. CDR3 length: 15 amino acids. Germline V CDR1 and CDR2: MDHEN, SYDVKM. J was trimmed by 2 bases and V by 6 bases; bases with no gene match: 9. This CDR3 is CASSLTGDSNTEAFF. The CDR3, as DNA: TGTGCCAGCAGCCTAACAGGGGACAGTAACACTGAAGCTTTCTTT.

The genes are TRBV20-1 and TRBJ2-7; 10 positions match TRBD2. In germline, CDR1 is DFQATT, CDR2 SNEGSKA (reference sequence). The CDR3 has 16 amino acids. The trim removed 5 bases at V and 7 bases at J, leaving 17 bases unmatched. The CDR3 protein is CSASGATPSGSEEQYF. In DNA, the CDR3 is TGCAGTGCTTCAGGAGCCACGCCTAGCGGGAGTGAAGAGCAGTACTTC.

This clonotype was seen only a few times. The CDR3 reads CASSQDFAQGGNEKLFF. CDR3 DNA: TGTGCCAGCAGCCAAGATTTTGCACAGGGAGGAAATGAAAAACTGTTTTTT. The chain has TRBV4-2 and TRBJ1-4, with TRBD1 as a possible D gene (6 bases). V was trimmed by 0 bases and J by 5 bases, leaving 16 bases between them. Germline values: CDR1 LGHNA, CDR2 YNFKEQ. The CDR3 has 17 residues.

Only a few counts were recorded for this clonotype. V gene TRBV2 combines with J gene TRBJ1-5; D gene unclear. The V and J ends lost 6 bases and 4 bases respectively, with 16 bases between them. The V gene's germline CDR1 is SNHLY and CDR2 FYNNEI. The CDR3 covers 15 residues. CDR3 DNA: TGTGCCAGCAGCCAGCGGGGAGAAGGGAATCAGCCCCAGCATTTT. It codes for CASSQRGEGNQPQHF.

This rearrangement joins TRBV7-9 to TRBJ2-7; 14 nucleotides match TRBD2. The CDR3 loop spans 15 amino acids. The junction had 1 base not matched to a gene; V was cut back by 4 bases and J by 2 bases. Germline V gene sequence: CDR1 SEHNR, CDR2 FQNEAQ (reference sequence). The CDR3 DNA reads TGTGCCAGCAGCTCGACTAGCGGGAGGGCCTACGAGCAGTACTTC. This encodes CASSSTSGRAYEQYF.

Here the CDR3 DNA reads TGTGCCAGCAGCTTAGATAATACCGCCGAAGGAACTGAAGCTTTCTTT. Translating it yields CASSLDNTAEGTEAFF. The rearrangement uses TRBV5-6 and TRBJ1-1; D gene unclear. Germline lookup yields CDR1 SGHDT and CDR2 YYEEEE. CDR3 length: 16 amino acids. Trimming shortened V by 2 bases and J by 5 bases, and 19 bases separated the two germline ends.

This clonotype was recorded many times. The chain couples TRBV5-5 to TRBJ2-1; 9 nucleotides line up with TRBD1. V shed 4 bases, J shed 8 bases, and the junction held 4 bases outside the gene matches. The length of the CDR3 is 13 residues. Per the germline V gene, CDR1 is SGHKS and CDR2 is YYEKEE (reference sequence). This CDR3 is CASSPGQGYEQFF. CDR3 sequence (DNA): TGTGCCAGCAGCCCGGGACAGGGATATGAGCAGTTCTTC.

V and J are TRBV2 and TRBJ1-2; 9 nucleotides align to TRBD1. CDR1 and CDR2 from the germline V gene are SNHLY and FYNNEI. This CDR3 spans 14 amino acids. V shed 6 bases, J shed 5 bases, and the junction held 7 bases outside the gene matches. The CDR3 DNA sequence: TGTGCCAGCAGGGACCGGGACAGGGTTTATGGCTACACCTTC. Translated, it gives CASRDRDRVYGYTF. Complete variable domain (other parts from reference TRBV2 and TRBJ1-2): EPEVTQTPSHQVTQMGQEVILRCVPISNHLYFYWYRQILGQKVEFLVSFYNNEISEKSEIFDDQFSVERPDGSNFTLKIRSTKLEDSAMYFCASRDRDRVYGYTFGSGTRLTVV.

There are a few counts of this clonotype. The V gene is TRBV7-2, the J gene TRBJ2-6; 11 bases are a match to TRBD1. Unmatched junction bases numbered 8, after V lost 5 bases and J lost 8 bases. Per germline, CDR1 SGHTA and CDR2 FQGNSA. The length of the CDR3 is 16 residues. The DNA of the CDR3 is TGTGCCAGCAGCAAGGACAGGGGGCTGTGGACCAACGTCCTGACTTTC. Translating it yields CASSKDRGLWTNVLTF.

This clonotype was detected many times. The V and J genes are TRBV11-2 and TRBJ1-5, with 7 bases matching TRBD1. Germline assignment: CDR1 SGHAT and CDR2 FQNNGV. V was clipped by 5 bases and J by 7 bases; unmatched bases: 11. There are 15 residues in the CDR3. The CDR3 nucleotides read TGTGCCAGCAGCCCATCGACAGGGCGAGGGCAGCCCCAGCATTTT. Its translation: CASSPSTGRGQPQHF.

In this sample, this clonotype turned up many times. The chain employs TRBV5-1 and TRBJ2-5; D perhaps matches TRBD1 (6 bases). Germline CDR1 is SGHRS and CDR2 is YFSETQ. The length of the CDR3 is 15 residues. Deletions cut 4 bases from V and 0 bases from J, with 13 bases between. This CDR3 reads CASSLIGQYQETQYF. The CDR3 DNA reads as TGCGCCAGCAGCCTCATCGGACAGTACCAAGAGACCCAGTACTTC.

Ten or more counts support this clonotype. This CDR3 reads CASSWTGGMNTEAFF. The CDR3 region has the DNA TGCGCCAGCAGCTGGACAGGGGGGATGAACACTGAAGCTTTCTTT. V and J are TRBV5-1 and TRBJ1-1; 10 bases are a match to TRBD1. CDR3 length: 15 residues. Germline CDR1 and CDR2: SGHRS and YFSETQ. V gave up 3 bases and J gave up 0 bases; unmatched junction bases: 2.